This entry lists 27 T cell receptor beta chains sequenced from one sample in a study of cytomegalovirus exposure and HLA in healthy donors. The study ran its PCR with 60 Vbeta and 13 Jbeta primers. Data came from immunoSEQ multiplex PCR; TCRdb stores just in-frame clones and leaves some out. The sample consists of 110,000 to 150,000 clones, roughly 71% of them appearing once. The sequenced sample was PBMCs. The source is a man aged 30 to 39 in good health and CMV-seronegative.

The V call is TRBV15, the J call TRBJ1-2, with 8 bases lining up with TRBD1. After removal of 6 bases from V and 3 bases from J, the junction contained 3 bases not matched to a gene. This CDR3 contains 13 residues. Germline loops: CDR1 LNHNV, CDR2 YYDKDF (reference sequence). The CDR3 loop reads CATSLTGDYGYTF. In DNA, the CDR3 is TGTGCCACCAGTTTGACAGGGGACTATGGCTACACCTTC.

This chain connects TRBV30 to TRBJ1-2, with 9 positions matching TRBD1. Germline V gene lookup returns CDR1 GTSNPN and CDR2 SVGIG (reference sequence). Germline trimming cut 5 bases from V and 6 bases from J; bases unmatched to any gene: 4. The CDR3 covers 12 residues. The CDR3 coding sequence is TGTGCCTGGTACAGGGGGCGAGATGGCTACACCTTC. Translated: CAWYRGRDGYTF.

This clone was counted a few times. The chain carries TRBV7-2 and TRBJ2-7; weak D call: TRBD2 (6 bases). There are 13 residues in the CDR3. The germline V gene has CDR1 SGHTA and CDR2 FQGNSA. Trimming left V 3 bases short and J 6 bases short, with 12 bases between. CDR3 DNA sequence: TGTGCCAGCAGCTTCGGGGGACCCAGCGAGCAGTACTTC. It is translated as CASSFGGPSEQYF.

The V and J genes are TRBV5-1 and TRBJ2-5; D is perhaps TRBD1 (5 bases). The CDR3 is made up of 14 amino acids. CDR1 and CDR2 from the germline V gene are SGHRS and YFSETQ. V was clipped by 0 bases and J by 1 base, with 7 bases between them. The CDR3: CASSLGGAQETQYF. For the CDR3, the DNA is TGCGCCAGCAGCTTGGGTGGGGCCCAAGAGACCCAGTACTTC.

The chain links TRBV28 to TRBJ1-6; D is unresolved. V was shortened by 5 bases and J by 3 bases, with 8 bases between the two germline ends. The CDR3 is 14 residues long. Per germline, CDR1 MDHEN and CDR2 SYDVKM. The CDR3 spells CASSDGFYNSPLHF. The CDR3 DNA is TGTGCCAGCAGTGACGGGTTCTATAATTCACCCCTCCACTTT.

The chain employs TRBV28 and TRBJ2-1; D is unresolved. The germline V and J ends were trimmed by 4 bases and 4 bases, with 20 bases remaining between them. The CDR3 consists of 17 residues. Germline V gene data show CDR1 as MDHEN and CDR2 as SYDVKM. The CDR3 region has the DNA TGTGCCAGCAGTTCCCGGGTCTCTCATCTCGGGTACAATGAGCAGTTCTTC. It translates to CASSSRVSHLGYNEQFF.

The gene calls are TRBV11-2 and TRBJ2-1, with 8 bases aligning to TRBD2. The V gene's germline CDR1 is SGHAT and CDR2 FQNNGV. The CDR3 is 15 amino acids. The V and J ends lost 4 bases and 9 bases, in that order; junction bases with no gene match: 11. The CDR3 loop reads CASSSTPGLGGEQFF. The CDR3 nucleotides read TGTGCCAGCAGCTCGACCCCGGGACTAGGTGGTGAGCAGTTCTTC.

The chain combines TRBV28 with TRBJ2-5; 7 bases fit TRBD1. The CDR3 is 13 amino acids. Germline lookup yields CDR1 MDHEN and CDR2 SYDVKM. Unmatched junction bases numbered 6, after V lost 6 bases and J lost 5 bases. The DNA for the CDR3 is TGTGCCAGCAGATCGACAGGGAGCGAGACCCAGTACTTC. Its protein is CASRSTGSETQYF.

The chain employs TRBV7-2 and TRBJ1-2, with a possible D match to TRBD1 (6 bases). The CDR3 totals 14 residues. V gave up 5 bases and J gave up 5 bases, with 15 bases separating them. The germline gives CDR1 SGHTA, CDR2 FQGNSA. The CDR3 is CASSPGRGRYGYTF. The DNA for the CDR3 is TGTGCCAGCAGCCCCGGCAGGGGTCGGTATGGCTACACCTTC.

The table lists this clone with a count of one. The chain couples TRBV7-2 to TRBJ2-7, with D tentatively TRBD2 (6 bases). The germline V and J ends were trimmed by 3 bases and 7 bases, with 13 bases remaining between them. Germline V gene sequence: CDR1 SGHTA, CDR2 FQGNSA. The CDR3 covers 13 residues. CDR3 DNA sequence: TGTGCCAGCAGCTTGGACTACCCTGGAGAGCAGTACTTC. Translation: CASSLDYPGEQYF.

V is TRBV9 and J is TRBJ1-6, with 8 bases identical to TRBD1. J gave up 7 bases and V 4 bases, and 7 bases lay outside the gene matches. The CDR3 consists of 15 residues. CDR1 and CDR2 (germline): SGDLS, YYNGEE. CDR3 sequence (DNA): TGTGCCAGCAGCCCAGGACAGGGCGGAAATTCACCCCTCCACTTT. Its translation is CASSPGQGGNSPLHF.

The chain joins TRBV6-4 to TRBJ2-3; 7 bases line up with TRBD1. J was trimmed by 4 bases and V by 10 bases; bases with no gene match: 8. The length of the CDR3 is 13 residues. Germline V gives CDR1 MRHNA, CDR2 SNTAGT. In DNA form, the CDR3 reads TGTGCCACACAGGGGAGTGAGGCAGATACGCAGTATTTT. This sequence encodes CATQGSEADTQYF.

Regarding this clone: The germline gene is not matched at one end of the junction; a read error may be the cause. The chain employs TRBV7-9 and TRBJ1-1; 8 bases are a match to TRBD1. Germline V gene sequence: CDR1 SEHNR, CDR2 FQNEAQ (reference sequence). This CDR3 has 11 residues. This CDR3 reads CASSSDRDILF. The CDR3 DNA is TGTGCCAGCAGCTCGGACAGGGACATTCTCTTT.

The CDR3: CASSLSTVYEQYF. The DNA for the CDR3 is TGTGCCAGCAGTTTATCGACAGTTTACGAGCAGTACTTC. The chain carries TRBV28 and TRBJ2-7; TRBD1 might be the D (5 bases). V lost 1 base and J lost 4, with 8 bases in between. CDR3 length: 13 amino acids. Germline V lookup: CDR1 MDHEN, CDR2 SYDVKM. The whole variable domain, filled in from reference TRBV28 and TRBJ2-7, reads DVKVTQSSRYLVKRTGEKVFLECVQDMDHENMFWYRQDPGLGLRLIYFSYDVKMKEKGDIPEGYSVSREKKERFSLILESASTNQTSMYLCASSLSTVYEQYFGPGTRLTVT.

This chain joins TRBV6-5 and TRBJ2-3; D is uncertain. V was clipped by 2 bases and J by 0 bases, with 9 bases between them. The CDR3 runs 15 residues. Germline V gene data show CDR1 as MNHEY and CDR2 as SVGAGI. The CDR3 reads CASSYVDSSTDTQYF. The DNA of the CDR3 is TGTGCCAGCAGTTACGTCGACTCTAGCACAGATACGCAGTATTTT.

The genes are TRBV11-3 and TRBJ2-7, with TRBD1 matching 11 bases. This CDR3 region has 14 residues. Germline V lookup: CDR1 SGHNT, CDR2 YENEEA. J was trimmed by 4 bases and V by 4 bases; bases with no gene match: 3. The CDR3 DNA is TGTGCCAGCAGCTCCGGACAGGGGGCTTACGAGCAGTACTTC. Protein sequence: CASSSGQGAYEQYF.

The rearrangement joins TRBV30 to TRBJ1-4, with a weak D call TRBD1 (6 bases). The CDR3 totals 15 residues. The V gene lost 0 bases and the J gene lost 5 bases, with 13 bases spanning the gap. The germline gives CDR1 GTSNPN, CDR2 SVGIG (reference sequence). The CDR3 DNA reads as TGTGCCTGGAGTGTATGGCCTGGGACAAATGAAAAACTGTTTTTT. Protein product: CAWSVWPGTNEKLFF.

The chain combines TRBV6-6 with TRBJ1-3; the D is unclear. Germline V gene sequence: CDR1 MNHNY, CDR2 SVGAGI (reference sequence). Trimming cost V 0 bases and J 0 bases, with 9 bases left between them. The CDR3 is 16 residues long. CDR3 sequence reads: CASSYSATSSGNTIYF. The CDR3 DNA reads TGTGCCAGCAGTTACTCGGCAACCAGCTCTGGAAACACCATATATTTT.

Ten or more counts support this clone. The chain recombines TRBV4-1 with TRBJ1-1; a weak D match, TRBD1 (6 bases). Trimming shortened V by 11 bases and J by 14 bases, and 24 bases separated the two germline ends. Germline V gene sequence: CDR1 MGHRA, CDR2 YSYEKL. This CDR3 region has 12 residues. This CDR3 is CASRGQVAGAFF. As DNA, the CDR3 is TGCGCCTCCAGGGGTCAAGTGGCAGGCGCATTCTTT.

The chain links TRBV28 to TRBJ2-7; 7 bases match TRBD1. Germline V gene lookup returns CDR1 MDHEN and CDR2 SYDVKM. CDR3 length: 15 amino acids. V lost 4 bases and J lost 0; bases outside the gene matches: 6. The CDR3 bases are TGTGCCAGCAGTTCCTACACAGGGGTCTCCTACGAGCAGTACTTC. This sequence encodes CASSSYTGVSYEQYF.

CDR3 loop: CASSLDVGPGDGYTF. The DNA of the CDR3 is TGTGCCAGCAGCTTAGATGTGGGGCCAGGGGATGGCTACACCTTC. The chain recombines TRBV11-2 with TRBJ1-2; a possible D gene is TRBD1 (6 bases). This CDR3 spans 15 amino acids. The ends were cut back, 0 bases at V and 6 bases at J, with 14 bases in the middle. CDR1 and CDR2 from the germline V gene are SGHAT and FQNNGV.

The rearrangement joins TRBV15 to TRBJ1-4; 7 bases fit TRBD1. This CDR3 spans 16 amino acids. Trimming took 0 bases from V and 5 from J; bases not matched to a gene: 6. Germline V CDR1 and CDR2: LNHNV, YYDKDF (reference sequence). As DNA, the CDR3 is TGTGCCACCAGCAGAGACCGACAGGGCGAAAATGAAAAACTGTTTTTT. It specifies CATSRDRQGENEKLFF. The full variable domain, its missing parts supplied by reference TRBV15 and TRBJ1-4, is DAMVIQNPRYQVTQFGKPVTLSCSQTLNHNVMYWYQQKSSQAPKLLFHYYDKDFNNEADTPDNFQSRRPNTSFCFLDIRSPGLGDTAMYLCATSRDRQGENEKLFFGSGTQLSVL.

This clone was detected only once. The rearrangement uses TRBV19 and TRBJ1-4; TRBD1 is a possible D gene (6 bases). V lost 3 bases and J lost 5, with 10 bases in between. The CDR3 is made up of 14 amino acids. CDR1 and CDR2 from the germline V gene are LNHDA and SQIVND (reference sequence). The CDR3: CASSIWQGNEKLFF. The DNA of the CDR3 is TGTGCCAGTAGTATTTGGCAGGGGAATGAAAAACTGTTTTTT.

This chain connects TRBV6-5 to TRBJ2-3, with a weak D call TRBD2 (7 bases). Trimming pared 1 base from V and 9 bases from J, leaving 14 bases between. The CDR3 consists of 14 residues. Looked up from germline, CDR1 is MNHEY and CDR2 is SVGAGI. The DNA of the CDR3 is TGTGCCAGCAGTTACTTGAATTCGGGGGGCACGCAGTATTTT. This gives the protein CASSYLNSGGTQYF.

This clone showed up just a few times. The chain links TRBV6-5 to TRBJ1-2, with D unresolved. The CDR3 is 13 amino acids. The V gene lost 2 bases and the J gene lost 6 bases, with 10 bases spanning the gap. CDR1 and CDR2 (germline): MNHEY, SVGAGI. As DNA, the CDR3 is TGTGCCAGCAGTTACGGAGCGGAAAATGGCTACACCTTC. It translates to CASSYGAENGYTF.

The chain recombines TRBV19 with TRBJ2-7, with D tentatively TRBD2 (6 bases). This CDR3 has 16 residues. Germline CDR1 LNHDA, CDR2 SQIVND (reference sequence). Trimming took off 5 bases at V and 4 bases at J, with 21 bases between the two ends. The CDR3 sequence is CASSGDFQIRGYEQYF. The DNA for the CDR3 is TGTGCCAGTAGTGGGGACTTCCAAATACGAGGTTACGAGCAGTACTTC.

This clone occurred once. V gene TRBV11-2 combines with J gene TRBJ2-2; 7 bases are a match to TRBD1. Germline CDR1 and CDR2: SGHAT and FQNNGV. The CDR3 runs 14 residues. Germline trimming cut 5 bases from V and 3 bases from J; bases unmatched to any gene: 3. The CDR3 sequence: CASSRQGYTGELFF. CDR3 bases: TGTGCCAGCAGCCGACAGGGTTACACCGGGGAGCTGTTTTTT. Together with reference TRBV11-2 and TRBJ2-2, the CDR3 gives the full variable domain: EAGVAQSPRYKIIEKRQSVAFWCNPISGHATLYWYQQILGQGPKLLIQFQNNGVVDDSQLPKDRFSAERLKGVDSTLKIQPAKLEDSAVYLCASSRQGYTGELFFGEGSRLTVL.